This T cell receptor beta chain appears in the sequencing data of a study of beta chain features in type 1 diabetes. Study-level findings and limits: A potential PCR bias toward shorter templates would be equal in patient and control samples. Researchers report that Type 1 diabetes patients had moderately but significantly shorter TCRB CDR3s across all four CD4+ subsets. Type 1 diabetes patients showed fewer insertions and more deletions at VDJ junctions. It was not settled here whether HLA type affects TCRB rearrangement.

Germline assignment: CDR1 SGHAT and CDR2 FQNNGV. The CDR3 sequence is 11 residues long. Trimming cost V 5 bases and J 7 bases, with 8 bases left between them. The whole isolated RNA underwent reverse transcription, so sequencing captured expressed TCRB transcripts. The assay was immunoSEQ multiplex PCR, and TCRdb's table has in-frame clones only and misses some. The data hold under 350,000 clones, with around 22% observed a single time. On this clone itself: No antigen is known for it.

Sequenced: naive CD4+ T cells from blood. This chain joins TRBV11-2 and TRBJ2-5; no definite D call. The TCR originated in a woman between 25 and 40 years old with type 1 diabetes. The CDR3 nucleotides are TGTGCCAGCAGCCAGATTGGGACCCAGTACTTC. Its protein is CASSQIGTQYF. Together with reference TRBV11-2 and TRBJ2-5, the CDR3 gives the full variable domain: EAGVAQSPRYKIIEKRQSVAFWCNPISGHATLYWYQQILGQGPKLLIQFQNNGVVDDSQLPKDRFSAERLKGVDSTLKIQPAKLEDSAVYLCASSQIGTQYFGPGTRLLVL.